These 3 T cell receptor beta chains came from one sample sequenced in a study of T cell changes during pregnancy in multiple sclerosis. Clones were sequenced by immunoSEQ multiplex PCR, and TCRdb holds only the in-frame ones, with some missing. The sample carries roughly 110,000 clones, just under 95% recorded once. Sequencing was performed on peripheral blood, taken in the third trimester of pregnancy. Receptor source: a female donor in good health, enrolled as a control in a pregnancy study.

The rearrangement joins TRBV10-3 to TRBJ1-3; D possibly corresponds to TRBD1 (6 bases). Trimming cost V 9 bases and J 2 bases, with 14 bases left between them. Looked up from germline, CDR1 is ENHRY and CDR2 is SYGVKD. The CDR3 has 14 amino acids. In DNA form, the CDR3 reads TGTGCCATAACAGGGTTCGGGGCTGGAAACACCATATATTTT. Its protein product is CAITGFGAGNTIYF.

The rearrangement links TRBV5-8 to TRBJ1-1, with 9 bases that match TRBD1. The CDR3 length is 15 residues. CDR1 and CDR2 from the germline V gene are SGHTS and YDEGEE. Trimming at V came to 4 bases and at J to 1 base, leaving 5 bases not matched to a gene. CDR3 DNA sequence: TGTGCCAGCAGCAAAAGGACAGGGGCGAACACTGAAGCTTTCTTT. It yields the protein CASSKRTGANTEAFF. Looking up the rest from reference TRBV5-8 and TRBJ1-1 gives the full variable domain: EAGVTQSPTHLIKTRGQQATLRCSPISGHTSVYWYQQALGLGLQFLLWYDEGEERNRGNFPPRFSGRQFPNYSSELNVNALELEDSALYLCASSKRTGANTEAFFGQGTRLTVV.

This sequence joins TRBV9 and TRBJ1-5; perhaps TRBD1 as D (6 bases). The CDR3 is 14 amino acids. Germline CDR1 reads SGDLS; CDR2 reads YYNGEE. The V and J ends lost 2 bases and 3 bases respectively, with 9 bases between them. The CDR3 bases are TGTGCCAGCAGCGTTGGACAGTTCAATCAGCCCCAGCATTTT. This gives the protein CASSVGQFNQPQHF.